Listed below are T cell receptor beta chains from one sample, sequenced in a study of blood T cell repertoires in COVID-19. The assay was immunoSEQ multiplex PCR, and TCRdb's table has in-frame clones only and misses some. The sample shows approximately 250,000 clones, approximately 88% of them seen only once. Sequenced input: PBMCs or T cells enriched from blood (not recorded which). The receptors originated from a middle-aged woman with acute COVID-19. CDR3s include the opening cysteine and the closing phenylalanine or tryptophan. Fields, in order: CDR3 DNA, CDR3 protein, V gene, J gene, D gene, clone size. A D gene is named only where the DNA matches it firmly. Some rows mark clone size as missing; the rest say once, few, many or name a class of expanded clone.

TGTGCCAGCAGCGTAGAACAGGGGATGTTCGGGGAGCTGTTTTTT	CASSVEQGMFGELFF	TRBV9	TRBJ2-2	TRBD1	NA
TGTGCAAGTCGCTTCGGGGGGATGGCTAATGAAAAACTGTTTTTT	CASRFGGMANEKLFF	TRBV12-2	TRBJ1-4	NA	NA
TGCGCCAGCAGCTTTTTCGGGGAAGATGAAAAACTGTTTTTT	CASSFFGEDEKLFF	TRBV5-1	TRBJ1-4	NA	NA
TGCGCCAGCAGCTCCATAGCGGGAGCGACAGATACGCAGTATTTT	CASSSIAGATDTQYF	TRBV5-1	TRBJ2-3	TRBD2	NA
TGTGCCAGCAATGACAGGGAGTCCGGGGAGCTGTTTTTT	CASNDRESGELFF	TRBV12-3/TRBV12-4	TRBJ2-2	TRBD1	NA
TGTGCCAGCAGCCCACCGGGTGGACCCCTCCACTTT	CASSPPGGPLHF	TRBV28	TRBJ1-6	NA	NA
TGTGCCAGCAGTTCTAGCGGGAGGACGCAGTATTTT	CASSSSGRTQYF	TRBV12-3/TRBV12-4	TRBJ2-3	TRBD2	NA
TGTGCCAGTAGTGGGACGACTAGCGGGAGAGATAATGAGCAGTTCTTC	CASSGTTSGRDNEQFF	TRBV19	TRBJ2-1	TRBD2	NA
TGCGCCAGCAGCCAAAAACTACTAGCGCTTATCACAGATACGCAGTATTTT	CASSQKLLALITDTQYF	TRBV4-1	TRBJ2-3	TRBD2	NA
TGTGCCAGCAGCTTGACTCCTCCCGCAGATACGCAGTATTTT	CASSLTPPADTQYF	TRBV7-2	TRBJ2-3	NA	NA
TGTGCCAGCAGCTTTCTCCAGGCAACGCTTTACAATGAAAAACTGTTTTTT	CASSFLQATLYNEKLFF	TRBV5-5	TRBJ1-4	NA	NA
TGTGCCTGGAGTCCCACCGCCCTCAGGGGCTACACCTTC	CAWSPTALRGYTF	TRBV30	TRBJ1-2	NA	NA
TGTGCCACCAGTGATTCCCTCCACTTAGAGACAAAGGATATTTATGGCTACACCTTC	CATSDSLHLETKDIYGYTF	TRBV24-1	TRBJ1-2	NA	NA
TGTGCCAGCAGTGCCTCCGGACTAGGTGAAAAACTGTTTTTT	CASSASGLGEKLFF	TRBV2	TRBJ1-4	NA	NA
TGTGCCAGCAGCTTATTCGGCGGGGGGGAGGATGAGCAGTTCTTC	CASSLFGGGEDEQFF	TRBV7-2	TRBJ2-1	TRBD2	NA
TGTGCCAGCAGTCTTAGCCCTGCAACTAATGAAAAACTGTTTTTT	CASSLSPATNEKLFF	TRBV6-5	TRBJ1-4	NA	once